This T cell receptor (beta chain) emerged from a study of blood T cell repertoires in COVID-19. Study overall: Sites in the United States, Italy and Spain provided acute and convalescent COVID-19 samples. T cells, B-cell-depleted T cells, or PBMCs supplied cDNA or gDNA.

V lost 3 bases, J lost 3 bases, and 12 bases lay in between. This CDR3 has 14 residues. CDR1 is LGHDT, CDR2 YNNKEL, per germline (reference sequence). Original methodology: By means of reference gene primer amplification, nucleated cell counts were estimated. Some clones are missing from TCRdb's copy, which holds only in-frame ones; the method was immunoSEQ multiplex PCR. V and J calls and clone size are as listed in that table; D and trimming were resolved from the DNA. The table lists around 190,000 clones, around 85% of them singletons. The sequencing input was peripheral blood. The chain uses TRBV3-1 (or the pseudogene TRBV3-2) and TRBJ2-7, with D possibly TRBD1 on 6 matching bases. The clonotype comes from a man between 65 and 85 years old with active or convalescent COVID-19. In DNA, the CDR3 is TGTGCCAGCAGCCACCTGGACAGCGGCTACGAGCAGTACTTC. Amino acid sequence: CASSHLDSGYEQYF.